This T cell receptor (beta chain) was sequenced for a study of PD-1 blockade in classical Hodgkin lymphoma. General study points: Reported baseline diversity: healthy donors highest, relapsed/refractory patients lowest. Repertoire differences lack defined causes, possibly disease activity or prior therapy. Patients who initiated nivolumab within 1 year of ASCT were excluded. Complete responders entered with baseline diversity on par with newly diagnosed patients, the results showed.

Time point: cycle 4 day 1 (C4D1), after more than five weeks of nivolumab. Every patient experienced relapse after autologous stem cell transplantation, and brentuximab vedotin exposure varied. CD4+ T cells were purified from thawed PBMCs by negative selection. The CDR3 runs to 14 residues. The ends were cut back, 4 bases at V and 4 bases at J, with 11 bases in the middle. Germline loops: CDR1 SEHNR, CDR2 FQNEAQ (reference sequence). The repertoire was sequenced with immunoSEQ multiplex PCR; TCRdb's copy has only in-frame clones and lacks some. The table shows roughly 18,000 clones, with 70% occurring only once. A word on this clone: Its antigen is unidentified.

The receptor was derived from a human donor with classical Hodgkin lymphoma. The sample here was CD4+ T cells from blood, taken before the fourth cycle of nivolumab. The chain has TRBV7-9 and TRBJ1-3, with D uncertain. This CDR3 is CASSSSWTGNTIYF. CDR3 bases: TGTGCCAGCAGCTCTTCCTGGACCGGAAACACCATATATTTT.